This record covers a single T cell receptor (beta chain). What it recognizes is unknown. Unmatched junction bases numbered 4, after V lost 5 bases and J lost 0 bases. The CDR3 runs to 17 residues. The germline V gene encodes CDR1 SGHNT and CDR2 YENEEA. This sample is drawn from a study of identical twins. MiXCR was run by TCRdb on the 5' RACE reads, yielding one entry per CDR3 protein. The top ten clones hold roughly 8% of a sample with 150,000 or so distinct CDR3 sequences, approximately 4% of them seen once. General study findings and limits: Out-of-frame alpha sequences common to twins exhibited an excess of low generation probability. Insertions were reduced in abundant cord blood beta clonotypes but not in memory repertoires. These conclusions were based on statistical analysis (cross-sectional, not following the same donors).

The chain employs TRBV11-3 and TRBJ2-6; TRBD1 agrees at 10 bases. This receptor was obtained from a man aged 18 to 29 in good health. The sample comprised memory T cells sorted from blood. Here the CDR3 DNA reads TGTGCCAGCAGCAAGGGACAGGGGTCCTCTGGGGCCAACGTCCTGACTTTC. It translates to CASSKGQGSSGANVLTF.